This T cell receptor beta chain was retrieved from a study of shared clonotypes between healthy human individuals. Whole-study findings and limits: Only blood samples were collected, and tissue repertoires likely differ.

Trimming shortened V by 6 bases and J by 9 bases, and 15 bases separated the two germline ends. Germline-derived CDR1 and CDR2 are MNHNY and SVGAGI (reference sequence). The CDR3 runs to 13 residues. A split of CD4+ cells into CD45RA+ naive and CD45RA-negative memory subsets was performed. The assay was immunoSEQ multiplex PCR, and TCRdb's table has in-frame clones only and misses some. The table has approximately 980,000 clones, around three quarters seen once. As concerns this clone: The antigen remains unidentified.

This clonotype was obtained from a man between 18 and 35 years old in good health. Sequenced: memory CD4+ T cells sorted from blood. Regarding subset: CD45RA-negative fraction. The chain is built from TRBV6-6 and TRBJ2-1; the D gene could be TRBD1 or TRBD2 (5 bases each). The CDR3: CASSSLGTGEQFF. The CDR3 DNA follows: TGTGCCAGCAGCTCCTTAGGGACGGGTGAGCAGTTCTTC.